The 10 T cell receptor beta chains below all came from one sample that was sequenced in a study of patients and donors after allogeneic stem cell transplantation. TCRdb redid the calling of the RT-PCR reads with MiXCR, one entry per CDR3 protein. The sample includes about a million distinct CDR3 sequences, around 17% seen only once; the top ten take around 6%. The sample comprised blood, either unsorted or a sorted T cell fraction (not recorded which). These receptors all come from a human donor who was either an allogeneic HSCT recipient or a stem cell or donor lymphocyte infusion donor (not recorded which). It is not recorded whose cells these are; they may come from a transplant donor.

This clonotype was detected only a few times. This chain joins TRBV9 and TRBJ1-6; D is possibly TRBD1 (5 bases). Germline V gives CDR1 SGDLS, CDR2 YYNGEE. Trimming stripped 3 bases from V and 5 bases from J, with 18 bases between. The CDR3 loop spans 17 amino acids. CDR3 loop: CASSGNKGVVDNSPLHF. CDR3 nucleotides: TGTGCCAGCAGCGGCAACAAAGGGGTTGTGGATAATTCACCCCTCCACTTT.

This clonotype has only a few counts. The CDR3 protein is CASSYSAGQVNYEQYF. CDR3 nucleotides: TGTGCCAGCAGTTATTCGGCCGGGCAGGTCAACTACGAGCAGTACTTC. The J gene is TRBJ2-7, the V gene TRBV27; no definite D call. This CDR3 spans 16 amino acids. V lost 4 bases and J 3 bases, leaving 19 bases between the germline ends. In germline, CDR1 is MNHEY, CDR2 SMNVEV (reference sequence).

V and J are TRBV11-1 and TRBJ2-5, with TRBD2 matching over 8 bases. The CDR3 runs to 15 residues. V lost 5 bases, J lost 3 bases, and 8 bases stayed unmatched. Germline CDR1 and CDR2: SGHAT and FQDESV (reference sequence). DNA for the CDR3: TGTGCCAGCAGCCGGGGGGGGCATCCGAAAGAGACCCAGTACTTC. Translating gives CASSRGGHPKETQYF. Together with reference TRBV11-1 and TRBJ2-5, the CDR3 gives the full variable domain: EAEVAQSPRYKITEKSQAVAFWCDPISGHATLYWYRQILGQGPELLVQFQDESVVDDSQLPKDRFSAERLKGVDSTLKIQPAELGDSAMYLCASSRGGHPKETQYFGPGTRLLVL.

The chain has TRBV4-2 and TRBJ2-7; TRBD1 matches at 7 bases. Losses at the gene ends were 0 bases for V and 4 bases for J; bases not matched to a gene: 9. CDR1 is LGHNA, CDR2 YNFKEQ, per germline. This CDR3 has 16 amino acids. The CDR3 here is CASSQEPGQIPYEQYF. For the CDR3, the DNA is TGTGCCAGCAGCCAAGAGCCGGGACAGATACCATACGAGCAGTACTTC.

The chain uses TRBV9 and TRBJ2-5; 8 bases agree with TRBD2. Germline assignment: CDR1 SGDLS and CDR2 YYNGEE. The V segment lost 3 bases and the J segment 5 bases; nucleotides outside the gene matches: 9. The CDR3 totals 15 residues. For the CDR3, the DNA is TGTGCCAGCAGCGCCGTAGCGGGACGGAGTGAGACCCAGTACTTC. Translation: CASSAVAGRSETQYF.

V and J are TRBV15 and TRBJ2-3, with 7 positions matching TRBD2. The V and J ends lost 5 bases and 2 bases, in that order; junction bases with no gene match: 7. The CDR3 covers 15 residues. Germline values: CDR1 LNHNV, CDR2 YYDKDF (reference sequence). The CDR3 nucleotides read TGTGCCACCAGCGTCCGACTAGCCAACACAGATACGCAGTATTTT. Protein product: CATSVRLANTDTQYF.

The chain employs TRBV4-3 and TRBJ1-1; 10 nucleotides line up with TRBD1. The CDR3 loop spans 15 amino acids. Germline loops: CDR1 LGHNA, CDR2 YSLEER. V shed 0 bases, J shed 10 bases, and the junction held 8 bases outside the gene matches. Here the CDR3 reads CASSQETGGGVLAFF. The CDR3, as DNA: TGCGCCAGCAGCCAAGAGACAGGGGGCGGCGTTTTAGCTTTCTTT.

The V call is TRBV5-1, the J call TRBJ2-3, with 9 bases lining up with TRBD2. CDR1 SGHRS and CDR2 YFSETQ come from the germline V gene. The CDR3 runs 15 residues. The V gene end was trimmed by 6 bases and the J gene end by 4 bases; junction bases not matched to a gene: 9. CDR3 DNA sequence: TGCGCCAGCACCCTCGGCGGGGGGGAGGCAGATACGCAGTATTTT. Protein: CASTLGGGEADTQYF.

This clonotype showed up just a few times. V is TRBV12-3 or TRBV12-4 and J is TRBJ2-1, with D possibly TRBD2 on 6 matching bases. Trimming stripped 5 bases from V and 8 bases from J, with 19 bases between. This CDR3 spans 15 amino acids. Here the CDR3 DNA reads TGTGCCAGCAGTCAATTAGCGGTAGGGCTCCATGAGCAGTTCTTC. Its translation: CASSQLAVGLHEQFF.

The chain carries TRBV7-8 and TRBJ2-2, with D unclear. The CDR3 sequence is 15 residues long. CDR1 is SGHVS and CDR2 is FQNEAQ in the germline V gene. The V end lost 5 bases, the J end lost 2 bases, and 12 bases lay between the germline ends. The CDR3 reads CASSRLTANTGELFF. The CDR3 bases are TGTGCCAGCAGCCGACTTACAGCAAACACCGGGGAGCTGTTTTTT.